The rows below give T cell receptor beta chains drawn from one sample of a study of T-cell memory formation after mild COVID-19. One entry per CDR3 protein, called by TCRdb with MiXCR from the 5' RACE reads. The table shows tens of thousands of distinct CDR3 sequences, with roughly 25% occurring only once. The source material was PBMCs or a T cell subset sorted from them (not recorded which). These receptor sequences come from a man younger than 35 who had mild COVID-19 (a few samples of this study predate the infection). Cell type and time point are not known. CDR3s include the opening cysteine and the closing phenylalanine or tryptophan. Each record gives: clone size, J gene, D gene, V gene, CDR3 protein, CDR3 DNA. D genes are given only for firm matches. Clone size is stated in some rows and not others, as once, few, many or a class when expanded.

>once|TRBJ2-1|.|TRBV6-2/TRBV6-3
CASSYGASTRGPYNEQFF
TGTGCCAGCAGTTACGGGGCTTCCACGAGGGGCCCCTACAATGAGCAGTTCTTC
>few|TRBJ2-7|.|TRBV27
CASSLVGPSSSYEQYF
TGTGCCAGCAGTCTCGTAGGGCCGTCGAGCTCCTACGAGCAGTACTTC
>.|TRBJ2-5|TRBD2|TRBV7-8
CASTLRLAGAETQYF
TGTGCCAGCACCCTTCGGCTAGCGGGGGCCGAGACCCAGTACTTC
>.|TRBJ2-7|.|TRBV7-6
CASSPEGGSSYEQYF
TGTGCCAGCAGCCCAGAGGGGGGCAGCTCCTACGAGCAGTACTTC
>few|TRBJ1-1|.|TRBV27
CASSSSRTEAFF
TGTGCCAGCAGTTCGAGCCGAACTGAAGCTTTCTTT
>once|TRBJ1-1|.|TRBV4-3
CASSQSITGLNTEAFF
TGCGCCAGCAGCCAATCCATCACAGGGCTGAACACTGAAGCTTTCTTT
>.|TRBJ1-1|.|TRBV7-9
CASSYGPTTEAFF
TGTGCCAGCAGTTACGGACCGACCACTGAAGCTTTCTTT
>few|TRBJ2-2|.|TRBV5-1
CASSLGADTGELFF
TGCGCCAGCAGTTTGGGGGCAGACACCGGGGAGCTGTTTTTT
>.|TRBJ2-3|.|TRBV27
CASSFVMDDTQYF
TGTGCCAGCAGTTTTGTTATGGACGATACGCAGTATTTT
>.|TRBJ2-5|.|TRBV14
CASSQDLGNQETQYF
TGTGCCAGCAGCCAAGATCTGGGTAACCAAGAGACCCAGTACTTC
>.|TRBJ2-2|.|TRBV6-5
CASSRTDTGELFF
TGTGCCAGCAGTAGGACAGACACCGGGGAGCTGTTTTTT
>few|TRBJ2-5|TRBD2|TRBV9
CASSVSGGAGETQYF
TGTGCCAGCAGCGTTAGCGGGGGGGCGGGAGAGACCCAGTACTTC
>few|TRBJ1-2|TRBD1|TRBV14
CASSQGQGANYGYTF
TGTGCCAGCAGCCAGGGACAGGGGGCCAACTATGGCTACACCTTC
>few|TRBJ1-2|TRBD1|TRBV6-2/TRBV6-3
CASSPGQVYGYTF
TGTGCCAGCAGTCCTGGACAGGTTTATGGCTACACCTTC
>.|TRBJ1-2|.|TRBV4-1
CASSPGVGHGYTF
TGCGCCAGCAGCCCCGGGGTCGGGCATGGCTACACCTTC
>few|TRBJ2-2|TRBD1|TRBV6-2/TRBV6-3
CASRNPGQGDTGELFF
TGTGCCAGCCGGAACCCGGGACAGGGGGACACCGGGGAGCTGTTTTTT
>once|TRBJ1-1|.|TRBV9
CASSVVQNTEAFF
TGTGCCAGCAGCGTAGTCCAAAACACTGAAGCTTTCTTT
>few|TRBJ2-7|TRBD1|TRBV4-3
CASSQSPPRTGLGYEQYF
TGCGCCAGCAGCCAATCACCGCCCCGGACAGGGCTGGGCTACGAGCAGTACTTC
>few|TRBJ2-7|.|TRBV6-2/TRBV6-3
CASSYSAGEQYF
TGTGCCAGCAGTTACTCGGCCGGCGAGCAGTACTTC
>.|TRBJ1-2|.|TRBV13
CASTSWAVNYGYTF
TGTGCCAGCACCTCCTGGGCAGTCAACTATGGCTACACCTTC
>many|TRBJ2-3|.|TRBV7-8
CASSSQEDTQYF
TGTGCCAGCAGCAGCCAGGAGGATACGCAGTATTTT
>.|TRBJ1-1|.|TRBV5-1
CASRSQAQVGEAFF
TGCGCCAGCAGATCCCAGGCCCAGGTCGGTGAAGCTTTCTTT
>few|TRBJ2-1|TRBD2|TRBV4-3
CASSPTVTSGGYNEQFF
TGCGCCAGCAGCCCCACAGTGACTAGCGGGGGGTACAATGAGCAGTTCTTC
>.|TRBJ1-4|.|TRBV15
CATSRDGGEKLFF
TGTGCCACCAGCAGAGATGGAGGGGAAAAACTGTTTTTT
>.|TRBJ1-6|TRBD1|TRBV12-3/TRBV12-4
CASSNPRDRKNSPLHF
TGTGCCAGCAGCAACCCCCGGGACAGAAAAAATTCACCCCTCCACTTT
>.|TRBJ2-2|TRBD1|TRBV7-6
CASSWTGGAGGELFF
TGTGCCAGCAGCTGGACAGGGGGCGCGGGCGGGGAGCTGTTTTTT
>.|TRBJ2-1|.|TRBV4-1
CASSPSPSRSSDNEQFF
TGCGCCAGCAGCCCCTCCCCCTCCCGTAGCTCGGACAATGAGCAGTTCTTC
>.|TRBJ2-3|TRBD1|TRBV7-3
CASDWGDRGDTQYF
TGTGCCAGCGATTGGGGGGACAGGGGAGATACGCAGTATTTT